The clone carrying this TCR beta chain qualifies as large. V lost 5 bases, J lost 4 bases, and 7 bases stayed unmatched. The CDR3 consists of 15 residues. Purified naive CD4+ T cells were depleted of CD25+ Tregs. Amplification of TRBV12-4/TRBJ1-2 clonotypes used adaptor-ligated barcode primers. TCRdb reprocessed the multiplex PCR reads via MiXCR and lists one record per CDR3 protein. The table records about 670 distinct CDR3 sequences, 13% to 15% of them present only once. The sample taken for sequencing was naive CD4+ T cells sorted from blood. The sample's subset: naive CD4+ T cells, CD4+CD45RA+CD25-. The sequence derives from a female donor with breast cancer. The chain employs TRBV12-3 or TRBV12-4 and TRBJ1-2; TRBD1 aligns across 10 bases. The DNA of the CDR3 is TGTGCCAGCAGTCCCGGGACAGGGGACGTCTATGGCTACACCTTC. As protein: CASSPGTGDVYGYTF.